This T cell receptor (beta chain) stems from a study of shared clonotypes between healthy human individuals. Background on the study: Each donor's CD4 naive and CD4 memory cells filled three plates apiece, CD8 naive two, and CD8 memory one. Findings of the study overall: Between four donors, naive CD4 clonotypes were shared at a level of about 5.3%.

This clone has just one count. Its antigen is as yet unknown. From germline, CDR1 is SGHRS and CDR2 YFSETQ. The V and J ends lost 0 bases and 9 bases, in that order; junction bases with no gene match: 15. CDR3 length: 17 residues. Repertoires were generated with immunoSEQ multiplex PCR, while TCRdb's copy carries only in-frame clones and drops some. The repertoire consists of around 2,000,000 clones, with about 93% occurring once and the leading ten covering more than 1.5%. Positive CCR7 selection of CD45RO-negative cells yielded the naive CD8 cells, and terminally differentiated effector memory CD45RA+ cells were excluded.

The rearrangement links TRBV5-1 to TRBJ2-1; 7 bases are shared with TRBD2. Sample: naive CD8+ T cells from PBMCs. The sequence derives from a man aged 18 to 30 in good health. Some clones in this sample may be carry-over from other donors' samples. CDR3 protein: CASSLEPLFGRESEQFF. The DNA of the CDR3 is TGCGCCAGCAGCTTGGAACCCCTTTTCGGGCGGGAGAGTGAGCAGTTCTTC.